This T cell receptor beta chain was obtained from a study of OX40 agonist ivuxolimab in advanced cancers. Overall study: Among those enrolled, mean age was 60 years (range about 23 to 90) and 75% to 90% were male.

Study-wide results and caveats: Nonresponders, in some cases, also had low normalized T-cell clonal expansion. The expanded peripheral T cells' antigen specificity was not determined.

Trimming shortened V by 5 bases and J by 0 bases, and 10 bases separated the two germline ends. Germline CDR1 reads SGHAT; CDR2 reads FQNNGV. The CDR3 extends over 14 amino acids. On this clone itself: Its antigen is as yet unknown.

The repertoire was sequenced with immunoSEQ multiplex PCR; TCRdb's copy has only in-frame clones and lacks some. The data contain 78,000 or so clones, about 90% of them singletons. The receptor was isolated from an adult with an advanced solid tumor such as melanoma, head and neck, liver or kidney cancer. The V and J genes are TRBV11-2 and TRBJ1-1; D is uncertain. The source was CD4+ or CD8+ T cells sorted from blood, collected in a trial of the OX40 agonist ivuxolimab. The CDR3 here is CASSPWAVNTEAFF. The CDR3 coding sequence is TGTGCCAGCAGCCCCTGGGCTGTGAACACTGAAGCTTTCTTT. Drawing the rest from reference TRBV11-2 and TRBJ1-1, the complete variable domain is EAGVAQSPRYKIIEKRQSVAFWCNPISGHATLYWYQQILGQGPKLLIQFQNNGVVDDSQLPKDRFSAERLKGVDSTLKIQPAKLEDSAVYLCASSPWAVNTEAFFGQGTRLTVV.